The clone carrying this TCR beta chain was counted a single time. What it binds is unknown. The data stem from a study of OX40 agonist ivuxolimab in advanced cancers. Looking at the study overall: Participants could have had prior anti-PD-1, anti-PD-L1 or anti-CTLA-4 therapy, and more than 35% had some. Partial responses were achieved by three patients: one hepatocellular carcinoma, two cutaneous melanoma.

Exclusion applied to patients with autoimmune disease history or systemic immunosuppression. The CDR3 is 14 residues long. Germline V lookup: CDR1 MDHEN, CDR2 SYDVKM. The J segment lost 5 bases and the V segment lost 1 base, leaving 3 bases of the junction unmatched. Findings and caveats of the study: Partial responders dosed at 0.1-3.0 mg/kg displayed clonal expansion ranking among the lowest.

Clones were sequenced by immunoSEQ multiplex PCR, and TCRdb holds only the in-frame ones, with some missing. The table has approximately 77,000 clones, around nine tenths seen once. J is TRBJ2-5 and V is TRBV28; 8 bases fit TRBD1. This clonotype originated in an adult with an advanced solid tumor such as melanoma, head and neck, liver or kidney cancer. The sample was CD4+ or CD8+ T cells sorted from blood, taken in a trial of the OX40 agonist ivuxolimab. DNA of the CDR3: TGTGCCAGCAGTTTATATGCAGGGGGCGAGACCCAGTACTTC. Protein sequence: CASSLYAGGETQYF.